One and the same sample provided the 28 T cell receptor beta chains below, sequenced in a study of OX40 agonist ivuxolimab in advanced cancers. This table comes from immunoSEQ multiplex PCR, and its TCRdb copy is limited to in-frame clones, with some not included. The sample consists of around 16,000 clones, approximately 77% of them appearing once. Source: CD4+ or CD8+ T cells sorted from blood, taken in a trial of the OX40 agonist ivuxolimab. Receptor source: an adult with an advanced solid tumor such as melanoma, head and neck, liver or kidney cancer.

CDR3 nucleotide sequence: TGTGCCAGCAGTCACCCGGGACTTCTCTACGAGCAGTACTTC. This codes for CASSHPGLLYEQYF. The chain couples TRBV27 to TRBJ2-7, with D perhaps matching TRBD2 (6 bases). CDR3 length: 14 residues. Germline V lookup: CDR1 MNHEY, CDR2 SMNVEV (reference sequence). V was cut by 5 bases and J by 3 bases, with 14 bases left in between.

CDR3 residues: CASSQEPLTGGEKFGYTF. DNA of the CDR3: TGCGCCAGCAGCCAAGAACCGCTGACAGGGGGCGAGAAGTTTGGCTACACCTTC. The gene calls are TRBV4-1 and TRBJ1-2, with TRBD1 matching over 10 bases. The V segment lost 0 bases and the J segment 7 bases; nucleotides outside the gene matches: 14. The CDR3 totals 18 residues. Germline V gene sequence: CDR1 MGHRA, CDR2 YSYEKL.

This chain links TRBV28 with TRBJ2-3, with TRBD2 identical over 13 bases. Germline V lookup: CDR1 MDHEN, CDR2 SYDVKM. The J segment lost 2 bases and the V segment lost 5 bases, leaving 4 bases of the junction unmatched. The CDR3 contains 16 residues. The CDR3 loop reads CASSGLAGVFTDTQYF. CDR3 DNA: TGTGCCAGCAGTGGACTAGCGGGGGTCTTCACAGATACGCAGTATTTT. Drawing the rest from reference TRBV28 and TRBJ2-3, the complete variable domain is DVKVTQSSRYLVKRTGEKVFLECVQDMDHENMFWYRQDPGLGLRLIYFSYDVKMKEKGDIPEGYSVSREKKERFSLILESASTNQTSMYLCASSGLAGVFTDTQYFGPGTRLTVL.

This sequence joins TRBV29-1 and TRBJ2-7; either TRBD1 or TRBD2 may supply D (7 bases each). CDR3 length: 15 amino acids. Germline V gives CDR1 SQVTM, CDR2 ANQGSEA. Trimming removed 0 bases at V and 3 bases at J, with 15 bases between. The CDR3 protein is CSVEDEGGTDYEQYF. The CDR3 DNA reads TGCAGCGTTGAAGATGAGGGAGGGACAGACTACGAGCAGTACTTC.

CDR3 DNA sequence: TGTGCCAGCAGCTCCGGACGGGGCTCTGGGGCCAACGTCCTGACTTTC. Translated: CASSSGRGSGANVLTF. The V call is TRBV9, the J call TRBJ2-6; D is possibly TRBD2 (5 bases). Germline V gives CDR1 SGDLS, CDR2 YYNGEE. V lost 4 bases and J 0 bases, leaving 11 bases between the germline ends. The CDR3 covers 16 residues. Based on the CDR3 plus reference TRBV9 and TRBJ2-6, the full variable domain is DSGVTQTPKHLITATGQRVTLRCSPRSGDLSVYWYQQSLDQGLQFLIQYYNGEERAKGNILERFSAQQFPDLHSELNLSSLELGDSALYFCASSSGRGSGANVLTFGAGSRLTVL.

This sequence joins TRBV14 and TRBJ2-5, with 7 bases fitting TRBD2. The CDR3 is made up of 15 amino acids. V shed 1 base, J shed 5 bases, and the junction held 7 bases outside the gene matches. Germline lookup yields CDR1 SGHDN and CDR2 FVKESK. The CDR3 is CASSQVWGGIETQYF. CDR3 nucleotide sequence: TGTGCCAGCAGCCAAGTCTGGGGGGGGATCGAGACCCAGTACTTC.

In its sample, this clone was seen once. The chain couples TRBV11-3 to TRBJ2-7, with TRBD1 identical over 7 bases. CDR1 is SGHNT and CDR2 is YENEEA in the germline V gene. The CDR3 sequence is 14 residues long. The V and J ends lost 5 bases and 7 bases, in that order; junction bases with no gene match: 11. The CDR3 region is CASSPWDSQGEQYF. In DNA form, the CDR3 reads TGTGCCAGCAGCCCCTGGGACAGCCAAGGGGAGCAGTACTTC.

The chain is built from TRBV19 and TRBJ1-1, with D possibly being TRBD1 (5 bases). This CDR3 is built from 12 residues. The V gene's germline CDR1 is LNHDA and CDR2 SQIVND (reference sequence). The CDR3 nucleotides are TGTGCAGGGCAGGGTCCGAACACTGAAGCTTTCTTT. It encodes CAGQGPNTEAFF.

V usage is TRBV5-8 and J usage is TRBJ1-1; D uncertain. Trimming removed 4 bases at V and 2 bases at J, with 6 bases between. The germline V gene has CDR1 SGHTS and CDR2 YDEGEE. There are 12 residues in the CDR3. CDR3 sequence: CASSLVNTEAFF. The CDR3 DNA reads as TGTGCCAGCAGCCTTGTTAACACTGAAGCTTTCTTT.

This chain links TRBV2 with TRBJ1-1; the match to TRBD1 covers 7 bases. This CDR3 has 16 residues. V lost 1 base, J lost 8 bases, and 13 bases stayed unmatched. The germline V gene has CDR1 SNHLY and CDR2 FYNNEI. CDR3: CASSEEWGGQVQEAFF. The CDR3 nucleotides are TGTGCCAGCAGTGAAGAATGGGGAGGACAGGTACAAGAAGCTTTCTTT.

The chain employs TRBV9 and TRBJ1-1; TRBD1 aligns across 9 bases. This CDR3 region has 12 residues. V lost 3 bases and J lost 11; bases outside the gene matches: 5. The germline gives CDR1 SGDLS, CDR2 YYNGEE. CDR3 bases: TGTGCCAGCAGCGGACAGGGGGTGGGTGCTTTCTTT. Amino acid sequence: CASSGQGVGAFF.

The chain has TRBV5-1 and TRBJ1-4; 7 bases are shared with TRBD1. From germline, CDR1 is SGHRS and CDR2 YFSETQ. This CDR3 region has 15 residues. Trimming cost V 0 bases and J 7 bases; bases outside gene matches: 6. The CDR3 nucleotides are TGCGCCAGCAGCTTGGAAGGGGGCGCATTTGAAAAACTGTTTTTT. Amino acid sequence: CASSLEGGAFEKLFF. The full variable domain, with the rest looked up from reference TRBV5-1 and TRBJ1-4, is KAGVTQTPRYLIKTRGQQVTLSCSPISGHRSVSWYQQTPGQGLQFLFEYFSETQRNKGNFPGRFSGRQFSNSRSEMNVSTLELGDSALYLCASSLEGGAFEKLFFGSGTQLSVL.

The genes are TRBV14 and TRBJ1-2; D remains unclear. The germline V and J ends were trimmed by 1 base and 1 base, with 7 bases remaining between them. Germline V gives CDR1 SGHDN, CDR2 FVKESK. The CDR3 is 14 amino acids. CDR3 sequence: CASSQGTINYGYTF. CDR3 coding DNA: TGTGCCAGCAGCCAAGGAACAATTAACTATGGCTACACCTTC.

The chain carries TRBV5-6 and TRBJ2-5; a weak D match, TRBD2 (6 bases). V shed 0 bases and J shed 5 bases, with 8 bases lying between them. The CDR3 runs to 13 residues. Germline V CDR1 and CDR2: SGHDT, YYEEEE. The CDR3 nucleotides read TGTGCCAGCAGCTTGGGGGCGGGGGAGACCCAGTACTTC. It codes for CASSLGAGETQYF.

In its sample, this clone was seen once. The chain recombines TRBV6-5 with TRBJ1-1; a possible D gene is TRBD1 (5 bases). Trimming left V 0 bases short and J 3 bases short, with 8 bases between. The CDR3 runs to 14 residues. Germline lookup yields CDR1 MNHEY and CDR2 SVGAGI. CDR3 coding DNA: TGTGCCAGCAGTTACTCCCAGGGTGACACTGAAGCTTTCTTT. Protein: CASSYSQGDTEAFF.

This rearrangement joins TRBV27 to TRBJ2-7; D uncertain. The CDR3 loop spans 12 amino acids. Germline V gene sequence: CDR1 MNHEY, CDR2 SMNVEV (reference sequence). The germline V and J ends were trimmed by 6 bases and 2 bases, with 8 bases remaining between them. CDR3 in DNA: TGTGCCAGCAGACCCGGACCCTACGAGCAGTACTTC. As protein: CASRPGPYEQYF.

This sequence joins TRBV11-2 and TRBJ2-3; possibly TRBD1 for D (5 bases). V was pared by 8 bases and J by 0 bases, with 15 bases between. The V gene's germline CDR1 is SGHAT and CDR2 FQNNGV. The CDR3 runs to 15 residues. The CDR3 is CASGANPSSTDTQYF. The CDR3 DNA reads TGTGCCAGCGGGGCAAACCCTTCTAGCACAGATACGCAGTATTTT.

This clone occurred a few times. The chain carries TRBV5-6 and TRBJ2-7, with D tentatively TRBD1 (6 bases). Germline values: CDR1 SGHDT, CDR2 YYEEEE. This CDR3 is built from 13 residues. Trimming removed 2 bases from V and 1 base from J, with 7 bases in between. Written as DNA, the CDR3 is TGTGCCAGCAGCTTACAGGGTTCCTACGAGCAGTACTTC. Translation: CASSLQGSYEQYF.

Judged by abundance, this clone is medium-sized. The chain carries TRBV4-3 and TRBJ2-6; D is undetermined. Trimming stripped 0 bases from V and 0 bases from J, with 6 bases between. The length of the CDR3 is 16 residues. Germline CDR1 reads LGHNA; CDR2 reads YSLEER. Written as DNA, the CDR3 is TGCGCCAGCAGCCAAGAATCTAGCTCTGGGGCCAACGTCCTGACTTTC. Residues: CASSQESSSGANVLTF.

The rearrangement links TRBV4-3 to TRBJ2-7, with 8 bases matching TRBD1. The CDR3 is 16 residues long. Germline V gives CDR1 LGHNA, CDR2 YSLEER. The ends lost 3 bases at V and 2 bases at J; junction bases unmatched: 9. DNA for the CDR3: TGCGCCAGCAGCCAGAGTCACGAGACAGGGGCCTACGAGCAGTACTTC. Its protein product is CASSQSHETGAYEQYF.

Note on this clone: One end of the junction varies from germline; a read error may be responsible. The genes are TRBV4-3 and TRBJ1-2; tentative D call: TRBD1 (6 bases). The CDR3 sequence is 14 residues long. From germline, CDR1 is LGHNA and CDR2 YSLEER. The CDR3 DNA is TGCGCCAGCAACCAACGGGAGGTCAGGGGTGGCTACACCTTC. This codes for CASNQREVRGGYTF.

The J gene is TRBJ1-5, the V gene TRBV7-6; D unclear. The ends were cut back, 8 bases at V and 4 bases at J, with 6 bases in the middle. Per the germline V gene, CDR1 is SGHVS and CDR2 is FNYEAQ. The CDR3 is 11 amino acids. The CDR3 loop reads CASGFNQPQHF. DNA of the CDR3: TGTGCCAGCGGGTTTAATCAGCCCCAGCATTTT.

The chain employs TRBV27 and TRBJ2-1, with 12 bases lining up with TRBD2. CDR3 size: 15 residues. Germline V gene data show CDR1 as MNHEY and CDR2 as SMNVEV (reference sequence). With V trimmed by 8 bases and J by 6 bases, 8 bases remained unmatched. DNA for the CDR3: TGTGCCAGCTGGATGGAACTAGCGGGGGGCAATGAGCAGTTCTTC. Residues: CASWMELAGGNEQFF.

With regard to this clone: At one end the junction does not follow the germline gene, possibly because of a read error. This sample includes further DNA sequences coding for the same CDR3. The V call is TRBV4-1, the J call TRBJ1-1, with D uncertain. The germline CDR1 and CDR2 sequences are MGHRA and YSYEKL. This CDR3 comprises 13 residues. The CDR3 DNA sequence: TGCGCTAGCAGCCAAGAAGGGAGCGCTGAAGCTTTCTTT. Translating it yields CASSQEGSAEAFF.

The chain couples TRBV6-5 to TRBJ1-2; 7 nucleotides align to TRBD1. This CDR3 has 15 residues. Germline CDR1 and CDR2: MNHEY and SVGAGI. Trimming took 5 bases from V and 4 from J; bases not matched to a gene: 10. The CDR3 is CASSLAWDSTYGYTF. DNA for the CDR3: TGTGCCAGCAGTCTAGCCTGGGACAGCACCTATGGCTACACCTTC.

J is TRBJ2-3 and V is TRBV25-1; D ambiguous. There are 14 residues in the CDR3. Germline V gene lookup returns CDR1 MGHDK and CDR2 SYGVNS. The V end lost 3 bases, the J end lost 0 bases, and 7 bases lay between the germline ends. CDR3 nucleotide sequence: TGTGCCAGCAGTGATCTGGACAGCACAGATACGCAGTATTTT. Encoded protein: CASSDLDSTDTQYF.

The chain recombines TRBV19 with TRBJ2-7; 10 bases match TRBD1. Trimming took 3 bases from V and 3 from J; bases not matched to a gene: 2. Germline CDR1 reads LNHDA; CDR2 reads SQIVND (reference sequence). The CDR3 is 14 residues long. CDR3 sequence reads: CASSMGQGIYEQYF. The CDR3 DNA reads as TGTGCCAGTAGTATGGGACAGGGGATCTACGAGCAGTACTTC.

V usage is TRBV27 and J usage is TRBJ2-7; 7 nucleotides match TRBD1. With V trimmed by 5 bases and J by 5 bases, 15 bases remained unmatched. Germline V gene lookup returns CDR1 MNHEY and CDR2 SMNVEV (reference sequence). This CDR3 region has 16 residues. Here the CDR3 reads CASSPLIRTGSDEQYF. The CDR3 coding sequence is TGTGCCAGCAGTCCATTAATTAGGACAGGTTCTGACGAGCAGTACTTC.